These 4 T cell receptor beta chains originate from one sample sequenced in a study of cytomegalovirus exposure and HLA in healthy donors (dated by TCRdb to the late 2010s). Receptors were amplified or captured by the immunoSEQ multiplex PCR assay. A mixture of 60 forward primers for TCR Vbeta segments and 13 reverse primers for TCR Jbeta segments was used in the multiplex PCR. TCRdb obtained this table from immuneACCESS and retained in-frame rearrangements with V and J assigned. These tables miss some clones; where compared with another copy, unresolved V genes account for less than half of the shortfall, and the remainder is unexplained. This sample holds more than 100,000 clones; about two thirds were observed only once. In total, the top ten clones hold roughly 4% of the sample. The specimen was PBMCs. Receptor source: a man in his forties or fifties in good health and CMV-seropositive.

The chain is built from TRBV7-2 and TRBJ2-7, with TRBD2 as a possible D gene (6 bases). Germline loops: CDR1 SGHTA, CDR2 FQGNSA. CDR3 length: 14 amino acids. The V end lost 1 base, the J end lost 6 bases, and 13 bases lay between the germline ends. The DNA for the CDR3 is TGTGCCAGCAGCTTAGGGAGGGGCCGGATCGAGCAGTACTTC. Its protein is CASSLGRGRIEQYF.

The chain is built from TRBV5-4 and TRBJ1-1, with D possibly being TRBD1 (5 bases). Trimming left V 3 bases short and J 0 bases short, with 15 bases between. The CDR3 consists of 16 residues. In germline, CDR1 is SGHNT, CDR2 YYREEE (reference sequence). Written as DNA, the CDR3 is TGTGCCAGCAGCTCGGGGGTTGGCTTCTTGAACACTGAAGCTTTCTTT. This translates into CASSSGVGFLNTEAFF. Full variable domain (remainder filled in from reference TRBV5-4 and TRBJ1-1): ETGVTQSPTHLIKTRGQQVTLRCSSQSGHNTVSWYQQALGQGPQFIFQYYREEENGRGNFPPRFSGLQFPNYSSELNVNALELDDSALYLCASSSGVGFLNTEAFFGQGTRLTVV.

The chain links TRBV28 to TRBJ1-1; D remains unclear. Germline V gene lookup returns CDR1 MDHEN and CDR2 SYDVKM. Trimming removed 3 bases from V and 5 bases from J, with 4 bases in between. This CDR3 contains 11 residues. CDR3 region: CASSFRTEAFF. The CDR3 DNA sequence: TGTGCCAGCAGTTTTAGAACTGAAGCTTTCTTT. The whole variable domain, filled in from reference TRBV28 and TRBJ1-1, reads DVKVTQSSRYLVKRTGEKVFLECVQDMDHENMFWYRQDPGLGLRLIYFSYDVKMKEKGDIPEGYSVSREKKERFSLILESASTNQTSMYLCASSFRTEAFFGQGTRLTVV.

For the CDR3, the DNA is TGTGCCAGCAGCCGGCATGGAAACACCATATATTTT. Protein: CASSRHGNTIYF. The chain links TRBV14 to TRBJ1-3; no reliable D call. CDR1 SGHDN and CDR2 FVKESK come from the germline V gene. The CDR3 is 12 amino acids. V was trimmed by 4 bases and J by 3 bases, leaving 4 bases between them.